This T cell receptor beta chain was found in a study of CD8 T cells in ankylosing spondylitis. Whole-study results and caveats: Matched ankylosing spondylitis synovial fluid reportedly contained a significantly enriched population of disease-linked clones.

This clonotype was seen repeatedly, ten times or more. Its antigen is not known. Deletions cut 5 bases from V and 3 bases from J, with 8 bases between. The CDR3 length is 12 residues. Germline CDR1 is SGHTA and CDR2 is FQGNSA. It was by quantitative 5'-RACE with molecular barcodes that TCR beta libraries were made. TCRdb re-derived calls from the 5' RACE reads in MiXCR, one entry per CDR3 protein. Found here are some 130,000 distinct CDR3 sequences, 7.3% of them singletons; the top ten hold around an eighth. Sequencing was carried out using blood, either unsorted or a sorted T cell fraction (not recorded which). This receptor was obtained from a female donor with ankylosing spondylitis or in good health (not recorded which). The chain joins TRBV7-2 to TRBJ2-7; D ambiguous. In nucleotides, the CDR3 is TGTGCCAGCAGCCCGGACCGCTACGAGCAGTACTTC. This gives the protein CASSPDRYEQYF.